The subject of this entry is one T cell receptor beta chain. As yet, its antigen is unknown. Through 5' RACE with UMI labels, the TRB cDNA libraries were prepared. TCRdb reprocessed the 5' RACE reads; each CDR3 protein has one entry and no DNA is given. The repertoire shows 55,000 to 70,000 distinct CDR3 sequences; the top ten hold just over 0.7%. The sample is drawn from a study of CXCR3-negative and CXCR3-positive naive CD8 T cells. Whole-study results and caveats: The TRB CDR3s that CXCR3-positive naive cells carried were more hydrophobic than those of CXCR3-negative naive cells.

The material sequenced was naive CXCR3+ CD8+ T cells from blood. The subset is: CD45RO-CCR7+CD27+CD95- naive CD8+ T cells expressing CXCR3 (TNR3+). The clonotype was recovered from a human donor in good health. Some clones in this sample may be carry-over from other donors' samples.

CDR3 in amino acids: CASSFRELYEQYF. V gene TRBV7-9 combines with J gene TRBJ2-7. Germline loops: CDR1 SEHNR, CDR2 FQNEAQ (reference sequence). The CDR3 is 13 residues long.